This TCR beta chain was captured by sequencing in a study of cytomegalovirus exposure and HLA in healthy donors. Vbeta (60) and Jbeta (13) primers were used in the PCR. Using immunoSEQ multiplex PCR, the repertoire was profiled, and TCRdb retains in-frame clones only, with some absent. The sample carries about 120,000 clones, over 70% recorded once. The sequence came from a female donor in good health and CMV-seropositive. Sequenced sample: PBMCs.

This CDR3 reads CASSPQIWNTEAFF. CDR3 DNA: TGTGCCAGCAGCCCCCAGATTTGGAACACTGAAGCTTTCTTT. The chain joins TRBV4-2 to TRBJ1-1, with no clear D. The CDR3 spans 14 residues. Trimming took off 4 bases at V and 1 base at J, with 10 bases between the two ends. Germline lookup yields CDR1 LGHNA and CDR2 YNFKEQ.